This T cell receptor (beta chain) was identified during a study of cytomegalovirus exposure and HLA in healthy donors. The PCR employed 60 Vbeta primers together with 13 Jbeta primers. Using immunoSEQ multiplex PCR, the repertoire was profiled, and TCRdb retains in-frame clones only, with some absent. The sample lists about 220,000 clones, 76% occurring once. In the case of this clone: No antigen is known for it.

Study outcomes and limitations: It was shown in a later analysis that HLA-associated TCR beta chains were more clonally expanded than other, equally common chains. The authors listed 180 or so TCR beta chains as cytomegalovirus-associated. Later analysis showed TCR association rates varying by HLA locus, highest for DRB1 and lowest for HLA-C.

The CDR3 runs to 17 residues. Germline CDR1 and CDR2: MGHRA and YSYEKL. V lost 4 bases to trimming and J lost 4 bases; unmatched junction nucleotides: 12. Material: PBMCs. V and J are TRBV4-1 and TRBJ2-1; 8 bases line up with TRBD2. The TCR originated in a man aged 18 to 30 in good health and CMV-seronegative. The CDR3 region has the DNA TGCGCCAGCAGCCTTAGACCCCTAGCGGGCCTATACAATGAGCAGTTCTTC. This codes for CASSLRPLAGLYNEQFF.